The next 27 T cell receptor beta chains were all read from a single sample in a study of T-cell memory formation after mild COVID-19. TCRdb re-derived calls from the 5' RACE reads in MiXCR, one entry per CDR3 protein. The sample carries 65,000 to 90,000 distinct CDR3 sequences, around 13% recorded once. The sample consisted of PBMCs or a T cell subset sorted from them (not recorded which). These receptors all stem from an adult woman who had mild COVID-19 (a few samples of this study predate the infection). Cell type and time point are not known.

The chain is built from TRBV7-9 and TRBJ2-3; D gene uncertain. The germline V and J ends were trimmed by 1 base and 0 bases, with 11 bases remaining between them. Germline loops: CDR1 SEHNR, CDR2 FQNEAQ (reference sequence). CDR3 length: 16 residues. CDR3 residues: CASSLDGGVSTDTQYF. CDR3 bases: TGTGCCAGCAGCTTAGACGGTGGAGTGAGCACAGATACGCAGTATTTT.

This clonotype was found a few times. The J gene is TRBJ2-1, the V gene TRBV7-8; 7 bases line up with TRBD2. Germline V gene data show CDR1 as SGHVS and CDR2 as FQNEAQ. The V gene end was trimmed by 6 bases and the J gene end by 7 bases; junction bases not matched to a gene: 12. The CDR3 sequence is 15 residues long. CDR3 sequence (DNA): TGTGCCAGCAGACACCTCCCGGGACTAAAGAATGAGCAGTTCTTC. It encodes CASRHLPGLKNEQFF.

The rearrangement links TRBV20-1 to TRBJ2-7, with 8 bases identical to TRBD2. The CDR3 runs to 11 residues. From germline, CDR1 is DFQATT and CDR2 SNEGSKA (reference sequence). The junction had 1 base not matched to a gene; V was cut back by 6 bases and J by 3 bases. For the CDR3, the DNA is TGCAGTGCGGGACTAGGCTACGAGCAGTACTTC. Residues: CSAGLGYEQYF.

This chain joins TRBV12-3 or TRBV12-4 and TRBJ2-1; weak D call: TRBD2 (6 bases). V was shortened by 5 bases and J by 9 bases, with 11 bases between the two germline ends. The CDR3 totals 12 residues. This CDR3 is CASSPEGLEQFF. The CDR3, as DNA: TGTGCCAGCAGTCCGGAGGGCCTTGAGCAGTTCTTC.

This clonotype was counted between two and nine times. The rearrangement joins TRBV20-1 to TRBJ2-7; TRBD2 matches 10 bases. Germline V gene lookup returns CDR1 DFQATT and CDR2 SNEGSKA (reference sequence). This CDR3 contains 15 residues. The J segment lost 1 base and the V segment lost 1 base, leaving 4 bases of the junction unmatched. The CDR3 DNA follows: TGCAGTGCTAGAGCGGAGCGGGAGGGTTCCTACGAGCAGTACTTC. Protein product: CSARAEREGSYEQYF.

The genes are TRBV6-6 and TRBJ2-7, with 7 positions matching TRBD1. Germline trimming cut 5 bases from V and 3 bases from J; bases unmatched to any gene: 7. The CDR3 spans 14 residues. CDR1 MNHNY and CDR2 SVGAGI come from the germline V gene (reference sequence). CDR3 nucleotides: TGTGCCAGCAGTCCCCCGGGACAGTTCTACGAGCAGTACTTC. Translation: CASSPPGQFYEQYF.

The chain carries TRBV20-1 and TRBJ2-7, with a possible D match to TRBD2 (5 bases). The CDR3 totals 14 residues. V dropped 3 bases and J dropped 2 bases, with 14 bases sitting between them. CDR1 DFQATT and CDR2 SNEGSKA come from the germline V gene (reference sequence). CDR3 protein: CSARWGAYPYEQYF. The CDR3 DNA follows: TGCAGTGCTAGGTGGGGAGCGTACCCCTACGAGCAGTACTTC.

CDR3 protein: CASRTAWTSEYNEQFF. CDR3 nucleotides: TGTGCCAGCAGGACAGCATGGACTAGCGAGTACAATGAGCAGTTCTTC. The V gene is TRBV2, the J gene TRBJ2-1; the match to TRBD2 covers 9 bases. The V and J ends lost 6 bases and 4 bases, in that order; junction bases with no gene match: 10. CDR3 length: 16 amino acids. The germline gives CDR1 SNHLY, CDR2 FYNNEI.

This clonotype was counted a few times. J is TRBJ1-2 and V is TRBV12-3 or TRBV12-4; possible D gene TRBD1, 6 bases. V shed 6 bases and J shed 6 bases, with 14 bases lying between them. The CDR3 contains 13 residues. The CDR3 here is CASSLGGADGYTF. The CDR3 DNA reads as TGTGCCAGCAGCCTTGGGGGGGCGGATGGCTACACCTTC.

Written as DNA, the CDR3 is TGTGCCACCAGCAGAGTTGGGTATACTATGAACACTGAAGCTTTCTTT. Amino acid sequence: CATSRVGYTMNTEAFF. This chain uses TRBV15 with TRBJ1-1, with D uncertain. CDR3 length equals 16 residues. V was clipped by 1 base and J by 0 bases, with 12 bases between them. The germline gives CDR1 LNHNV, CDR2 YYDKDF (reference sequence).

A word on this clonotype: This may be a read error, as it is one base from a much larger clone. The chain carries TRBV20-1 and TRBJ2-5, with D possibly being TRBD2 (6 bases). Trimming shortened V by 3 bases and J by 6 bases, and 17 bases separated the two germline ends. This CDR3 comprises 14 residues. Germline-derived CDR1 and CDR2 are DFQATT and SNEGSKA (reference sequence). The CDR3 protein is CSARRPGERKTQYF. CDR3 coding DNA: TGCAGTGCTAGGAGGCCGGGAGAAAGGAAGACCCAGTACTTC.

This clonotype was detected a few times. The chain links TRBV4-3 to TRBJ1-2; D is ambiguous. CDR1 is LGHNA, CDR2 YSLEER, per germline. Trimming stripped 0 bases from V and 4 bases from J, with 15 bases between. The CDR3 extends over 16 amino acids. This chain's CDR3 is CASSQDRIGISYGYTF. The CDR3 region has the DNA TGCGCCAGCAGCCAAGATAGAATAGGCATTTCCTATGGCTACACCTTC.

This clonotype was detected only a few times. The V gene is TRBV20-1, the J gene TRBJ2-7; D call uncertain. The CDR3 has 15 amino acids. In germline, CDR1 is DFQATT, CDR2 SNEGSKA (reference sequence). V lost 0 bases, J lost 2 bases, and 14 bases lay in between. CDR3 DNA: TGCAGTGCTAGAGATCCGGTTAGTGTAGCCTACGAGCAGTACTTC. As protein: CSARDPVSVAYEQYF.

The chain links TRBV11-3 to TRBJ1-1; D possibly corresponds to TRBD1 (6 bases). Trimming stripped 0 bases from V and 8 bases from J, with 13 bases between. Germline V gives CDR1 SGHNT, CDR2 YENEEA. The CDR3 loop spans 14 amino acids. The CDR3 coding sequence is TGTGCCAGCAGCTTAGATAGGGGGGCCAACGAAGCTTTCTTT. Translated, it gives CASSLDRGANEAFF.

The sample holds a few counts of this clonotype. V usage is TRBV28 and J usage is TRBJ2-6; a possible D gene is TRBD2 (6 bases). V was trimmed by 3 bases and J by 4 bases, leaving 10 bases between them. The CDR3 covers 15 residues. Germline CDR1 is MDHEN and CDR2 is SYDVKM. CDR3 nucleotides: TGTGCCAGCAGTTTCTGGGACTCCGGGGCCAACGTCCTGACTTTC. This translates into CASSFWDSGANVLTF. Using reference TRBV28 and TRBJ2-6 for the parts outside the CDR3, the full variable domain is DVKVTQSSRYLVKRTGEKVFLECVQDMDHENMFWYRQDPGLGLRLIYFSYDVKMKEKGDIPEGYSVSREKKERFSLILESASTNQTSMYLCASSFWDSGANVLTFGAGSRLTVL.

Ten or more counts support this clonotype. The chain links TRBV5-1 to TRBJ2-7; 8 bases are a match to TRBD1. The CDR3 is 14 residues long. V shed 2 bases and J 7 bases; nucleotides not matched to a gene: 8. The germline CDR1 and CDR2 sequences are SGHRS and YFSETQ. The CDR3 is CASSLPGQAREQYF. The CDR3 DNA is TGCGCCAGCAGCTTACCGGGACAGGCGAGGGAGCAGTACTTC.

The chain joins TRBV6-2 or TRBV6-3 to TRBJ1-5; D remains ambiguous. The CDR3 has 12 amino acids. Looked up from germline, CDR1 is MNHEY and CDR2 is SVGEGT. Trimming cost V 1 base and J 6 bases, with 4 bases left between them. The CDR3 reads CASSYWGQPQHF. DNA for the CDR3: TGTGCCAGCAGTTACTGGGGTCAGCCCCAGCATTTT.

This chain links TRBV19 with TRBJ1-1; 8 bases are shared with TRBD1. CDR1 and CDR2 (germline): LNHDA, SQIVND (reference sequence). V shed 6 bases, J shed 0 bases, and the junction held 3 bases outside the gene matches. The CDR3 sequence is 14 residues long. CDR3 protein: CASRNRGLNTEAFF. CDR3 nucleotide sequence: TGTGCCAGTAGAAACAGGGGGTTGAACACTGAAGCTTTCTTT.

In this sample, this clonotype turned up a few times. J is TRBJ2-1 and V is TRBV5-4; TRBD2 is a possible D gene (6 bases). The CDR3 covers 19 residues. CDR1 is SGHNT, CDR2 YYREEE, per germline (reference sequence). Between the trimmed V and J ends, which lost 0 bases and 0 bases, there was a span of 19 bases. Here the CDR3 reads CASSLAGLTLSSSYNEQFF. The CDR3 DNA is TGTGCCAGCAGCTTGGCGGGACTCACCCTTTCAAGCTCCTACAATGAGCAGTTCTTC.

This clonotype was counted only a few times. This rearrangement joins TRBV3-1 to TRBJ2-5; D might be TRBD1 (5 bases). CDR3 size: 15 residues. The V end was cut by 0 bases, the J end by 4 bases, with 12 bases between. Germline CDR1 LGHDT, CDR2 YNNKEL (reference sequence). CDR3 nucleotides: TGTGCCAGCAGCCAAGAACCAGGGTCGGTAGAGACCCAGTACTTC. Translation: CASSQEPGSVETQYF.

This clonotype was counted a few times. The chain has TRBV11-2 and TRBJ2-7; 9 bases are shared with TRBD1. The CDR3 runs to 16 residues. CDR1 and CDR2 from the germline V gene are SGHAT and FQNNGV. V was clipped by 2 bases and J by 5 bases; unmatched bases: 10. CDR3 DNA: TGTGCCAGCAGCTTATCCTTACGGACAGGGGTGGACGAGCAGTACTTC. Protein product: CASSLSLRTGVDEQYF.

This clonotype has only a few counts. DNA of the CDR3: TGTGCCAGCAAGAGGTACGGGAGGCACACCAATGAGCAGTTCTTC. It specifies CASKRYGRHTNEQFF. The chain carries TRBV11-3 and TRBJ2-1; TRBD2 matches 7 bases. The V gene's germline CDR1 is SGHNT and CDR2 YENEEA. Losses at the gene ends were 7 bases for V and 6 bases for J; bases not matched to a gene: 12. The length of the CDR3 is 15 residues.

The table lists this clonotype with a few counts. The chain is built from TRBV6-2 or TRBV6-3 and TRBJ2-3; 7 nucleotides agree with TRBD1. Trimming cost V 6 bases and J 3 bases; bases outside gene matches: 6. Germline V gene sequence: CDR1 MNHEY, CDR2 SVGEGT. The CDR3 is made up of 14 amino acids. The DNA for the CDR3 is TGTGCCAGCAGCGACAGGGAAGTTACAGATACGCAGTATTTT. Translating it yields CASSDREVTDTQYF.

V gene TRBV24-1 combines with J gene TRBJ2-2, with D maybe TRBD2 (5 bases). Germline V gene data show CDR1 as KGHDR and CDR2 as SFDVKD. The germline V and J ends were trimmed by 4 bases and 7 bases, with 12 bases remaining between them. The CDR3 extends over 14 amino acids. CDR3 amino acids: CATSDPEAGGELFF. DNA of the CDR3: TGTGCCACCAGTGACCCGGAGGCGGGCGGGGAGCTGTTTTTT.

Only a few counts were recorded for this clonotype. The DNA for the CDR3 is TGTGCCACTGGGGACTCCTCGAACACCGGGGAGCTGTTTTTT. Translation gives CATGDSSNTGELFF. The rearrangement links TRBV7-9 to TRBJ2-2; possible D gene TRBD2, 6 bases. Trimming stripped 10 bases from V and 0 bases from J, with 12 bases between. The CDR3 length is 14 residues. Germline V gene sequence: CDR1 SEHNR, CDR2 FQNEAQ (reference sequence).

This clonotype has a handful of counts. The chain combines TRBV27 with TRBJ2-2, with D perhaps matching TRBD1 or TRBD2 (5 bases each). Germline V lookup: CDR1 MNHEY, CDR2 SMNVEV (reference sequence). The CDR3 has 14 residues. The V gene lost 2 bases and the J gene lost 3 bases, with 7 bases spanning the gap. The CDR3 DNA reads as TGTGCCAGCAGTTTACCGGGGCACACCGGGGAGCTGTTTTTT. Translating gives CASSLPGHTGELFF.

The V and J genes are TRBV5-1 and TRBJ1-1; no definite D call. The CDR3 sequence is 14 residues long. Germline V gene lookup returns CDR1 SGHRS and CDR2 YFSETQ. Trimming took 4 bases from V and 4 from J, leaving 14 bases between them. CDR3 nucleotide sequence: TGCGCCAGCAGCATGGAGAGGGCCGGCACTGAAGCTTTCTTT. This sequence encodes CASSMERAGTEAFF.